Listed below are T cell receptor beta chains from one sample, sequenced in a study of Ad26.COV2.S vaccination and SARS-CoV-2 variants. Profiling relied on immunoSEQ multiplex PCR, and the TCRdb table lists in-frame clones only, not all of them. The profile shows 180,000 or so clones, 87% of them singletons. Here the sequenced sample was peripheral blood, taken after recovery from COVID-19. Receptor source: a human donor who had recovered from COVID-19. Each CDR3 is given with its conserved first and last residue. D genes are given only for firm matches. The listing skips clone size in some rows; elsewhere it reads once, few, many or a size class.

TRBV30,once,TRBJ2-3,TRBD2,TGTGCCTGGAGTCCACTAGCGGCAATCACAGATACGCAGTATTTT,CAWSPLAAITDTQYF
TRBV3-1/TRBV3-2,once,TRBJ1-1,TRBD1,TGTGCCAGCAGCCGGAGGAGGGGGCGGACAAACACTGAAGCTTTCTTT,CASSRRRGRTNTEAFF
TRBV28,NA,TRBJ1-2,NA,TGTGCCAGCAGTTTAAACTATGGCTACACCTTC,CASSLNYGYTF
TRBV6-5,NA,TRBJ1-1,NA,TGTGCCAGCAACGAAAACCCCAGGGTGGGGACTGAAGCTTTCTTT,CASNENPRVGTEAFF
TRBV12-5,NA,TRBJ1-5,TRBD1,TGTGCTAGTGCCCTACGGGACAGGGGGAACCGTAGGAATCAGCCCCAGCATTTT,CASALRDRGNRRNQPQHF
TRBV29-1,once,TRBJ1-1,NA,TGCAGCGCTTTACAGGGAGGGACTGAAGCTTTCTTT,CSALQGGTEAFF
TRBV28,NA,TRBJ2-5,NA,TGTGCCAGCAGGCCCGCCACAGGTCGCCAAGAGACCCAGTACTTC,CASRPATGRQETQYF
TRBV5-4,NA,TRBJ2-2,NA,TGTGCCAGCAGCTATCCCCATAACACCGGGGAGCTGTTTTTT,CASSYPHNTGELFF
TRBV4-1,NA,TRBJ2-1,TRBD2,TGCGCCAGCAGCCAAGATGGGACTAGCGGCTACAATGAGCAGTTCTTC,CASSQDGTSGYNEQFF
TRBV21-1,NA,TRBJ2-1,NA,TGTGCCAGCAGCAATTTAAGACAGGGCCGATTACAGAATGAGCAGTTCTTC,CASSNLRQGRLQNEQFF
TRBV5-4,NA,TRBJ1-2,NA,TGTGCCAGCAGCTTGGCTGGGGGCGAGAGTAGTGGCTACACCTTC,CASSLAGGESSGYTF
TRBV6-5,NA,TRBJ2-1,NA,TGTGCCAGCAAGGACAGATCTTCAGGGAATGAGCAGTTCTTC,CASKDRSSGNEQFF
TRBV14,few,TRBJ2-3,TRBD1,TGTGCCAGCAGCCGAAGACAGGGCCCAGATACGCAGTATTTT,CASSRRQGPDTQYF
TRBV6-1,NA,TRBJ1-5,NA,TGTGCCAGCAGTGAAGGTCGGCAGGTTATGGTGGGGGCCCAGCATTTT,CASSEGRQVMVGAQHF
TRBV29-1,once,TRBJ2-1,TRBD2,TGCAGCGTGGAGGGACTAGCGGGAGAGTATGAGCAGTTCTTC,CSVEGLAGEYEQFF
TRBV12-5,NA,TRBJ1-5,NA,TGTGCTAGTGGTTCCCGTAACCAGGGAGATCAGCCCCAGCATTTT,CASGSRNQGDQPQHF
TRBV19,NA,TRBJ2-7,NA,TGTGCCAGTAGCCCCGGGTCCGCCTACGAGCAGTACTTC,CASSPGSAYEQYF
TRBV30,NA,TRBJ2-1,TRBD1,TGTGCCTGGAGTTTCCGGGACAGGGGAGCCGGGTTCTTC,CAWSFRDRGAGFF
TRBV19,NA,TRBJ1-2,NA,TGTGCCAGTACTCCCGACGGCAACTATGGCTACACCTTC,CASTPDGNYGYTF
TRBV5-5,few,TRBJ2-2,NA,TGTGCCAGCAGCTTGGTCCCTGTGTGGACCGGGGAGCTGTTTTTT,CASSLVPVWTGELFF